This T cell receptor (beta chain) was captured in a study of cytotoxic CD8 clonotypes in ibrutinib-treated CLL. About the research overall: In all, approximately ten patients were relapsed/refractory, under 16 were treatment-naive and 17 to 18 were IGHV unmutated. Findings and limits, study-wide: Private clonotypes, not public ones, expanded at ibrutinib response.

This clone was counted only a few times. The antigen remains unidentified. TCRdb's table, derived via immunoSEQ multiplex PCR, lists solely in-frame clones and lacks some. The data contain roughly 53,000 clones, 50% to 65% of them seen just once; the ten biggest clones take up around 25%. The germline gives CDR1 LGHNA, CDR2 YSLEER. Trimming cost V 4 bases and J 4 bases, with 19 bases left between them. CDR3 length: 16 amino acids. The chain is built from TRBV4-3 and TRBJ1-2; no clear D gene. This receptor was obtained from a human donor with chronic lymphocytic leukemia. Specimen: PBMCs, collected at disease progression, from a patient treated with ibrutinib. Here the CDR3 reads CASSPDNHRATYGYTF. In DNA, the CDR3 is TGCGCCAGCAGCCCGGATAACCACCGGGCGACCTATGGCTACACCTTC.